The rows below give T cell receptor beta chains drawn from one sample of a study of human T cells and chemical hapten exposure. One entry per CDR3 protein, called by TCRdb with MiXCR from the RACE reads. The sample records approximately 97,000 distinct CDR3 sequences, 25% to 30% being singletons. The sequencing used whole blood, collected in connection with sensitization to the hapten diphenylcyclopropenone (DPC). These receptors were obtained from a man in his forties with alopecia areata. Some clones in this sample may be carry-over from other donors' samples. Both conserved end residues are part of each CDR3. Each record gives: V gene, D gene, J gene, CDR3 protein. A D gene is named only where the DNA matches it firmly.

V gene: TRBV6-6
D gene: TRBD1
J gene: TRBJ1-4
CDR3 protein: CASRPGTGKMFF

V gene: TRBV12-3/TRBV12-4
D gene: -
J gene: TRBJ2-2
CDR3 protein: CASSSLGGAGELFF

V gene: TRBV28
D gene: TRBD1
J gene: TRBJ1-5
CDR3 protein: CASATGNQPQHF

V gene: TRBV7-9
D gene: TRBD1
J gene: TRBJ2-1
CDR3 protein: CASSPGQADPFGQFF

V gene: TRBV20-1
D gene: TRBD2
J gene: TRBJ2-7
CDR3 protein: CSASGRGLADYEQYF

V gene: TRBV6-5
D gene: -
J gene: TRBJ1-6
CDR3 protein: CASSPGQLNSPLHF

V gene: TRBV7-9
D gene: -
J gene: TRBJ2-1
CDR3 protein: CASSRQSGFSYNEQFF

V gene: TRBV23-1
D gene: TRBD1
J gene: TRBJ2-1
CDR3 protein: CATSRMTGVNTEQFF

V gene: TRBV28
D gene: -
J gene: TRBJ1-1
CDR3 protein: CASSSRGGFTEAFF

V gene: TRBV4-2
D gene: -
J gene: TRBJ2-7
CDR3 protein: CASSQDWQGSSYEQYF

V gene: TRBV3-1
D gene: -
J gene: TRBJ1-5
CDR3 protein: CASSRSGNNQPQHF

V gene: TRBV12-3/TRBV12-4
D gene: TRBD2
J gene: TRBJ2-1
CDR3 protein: CASSLSASGSNEQFF

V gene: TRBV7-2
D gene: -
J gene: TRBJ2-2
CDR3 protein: CASSLGTSHGELFF

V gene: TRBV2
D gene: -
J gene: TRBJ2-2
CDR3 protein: CASSEAGAGLASTGELFF

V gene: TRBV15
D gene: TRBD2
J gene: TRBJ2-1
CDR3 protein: CATSRASGSHNEQFF

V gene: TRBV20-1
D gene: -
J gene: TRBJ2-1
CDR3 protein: CSARQLGGSYNEQFF

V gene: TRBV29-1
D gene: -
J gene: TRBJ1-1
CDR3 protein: CSVEAGRTEAFF

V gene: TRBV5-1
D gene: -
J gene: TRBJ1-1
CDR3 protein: CASKEGVTAGRNTEAFF

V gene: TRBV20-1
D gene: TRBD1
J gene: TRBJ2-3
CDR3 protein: CSASPRDSSTDTQYF

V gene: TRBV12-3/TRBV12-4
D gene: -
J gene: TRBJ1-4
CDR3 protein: CASSLKGRGEKLFF

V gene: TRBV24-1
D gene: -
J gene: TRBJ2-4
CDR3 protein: CATSDSGLAKNIQYF

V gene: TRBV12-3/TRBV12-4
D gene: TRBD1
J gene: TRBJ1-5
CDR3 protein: CASSRDRGLQPQHF

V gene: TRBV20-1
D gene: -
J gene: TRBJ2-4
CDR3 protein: CSALPVAGNKDIQYF

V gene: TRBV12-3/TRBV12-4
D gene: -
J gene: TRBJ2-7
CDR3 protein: CASSRPSQEEQYF

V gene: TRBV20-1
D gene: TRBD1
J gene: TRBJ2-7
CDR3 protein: CSADGDSQHEQYF

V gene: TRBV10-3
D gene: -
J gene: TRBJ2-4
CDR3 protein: CAISDPLQPKNIQYF

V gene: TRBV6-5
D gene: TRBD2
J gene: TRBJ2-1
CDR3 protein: CASSYGTSGNGEQFF

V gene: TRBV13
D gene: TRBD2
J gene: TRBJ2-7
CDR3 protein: CASSPALAGVSYEQYF

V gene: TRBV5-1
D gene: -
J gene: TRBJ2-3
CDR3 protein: CASSLDARTDTQYF

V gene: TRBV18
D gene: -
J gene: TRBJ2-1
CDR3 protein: CASSPRPGRDEQFF

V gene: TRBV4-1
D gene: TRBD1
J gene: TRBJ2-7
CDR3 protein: CASSRKQGETYEQYF

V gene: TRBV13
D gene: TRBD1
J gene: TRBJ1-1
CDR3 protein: CASSGRGQGGTEAFF

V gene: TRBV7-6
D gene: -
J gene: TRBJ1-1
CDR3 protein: CASSLAGGGGVMNTEAFF